This TCR beta chain originates from a study of cytomegalovirus exposure and HLA in healthy donors. The study, taken as a whole, reports: The finding came from a later analysis; first-cohort TCR clusters tended to co-occur in the roughly 120 validation repertoires.

This clone was counted only a few times. Its antigen is unknown. Repertoires were generated with immunoSEQ multiplex PCR, while TCRdb's copy carries only in-frame clones and drops some. The data hold roughly 73,000 clones, with about 94% observed a single time. The ends lost 6 bases at V and 0 bases at J; junction bases unmatched: 5. The CDR3 extends over 15 amino acids. Germline V gives CDR1 MGHDK, CDR2 SYGVNS. The TCR originated in a man between 18 and 35 years old in good health and CMV-seropositive. The chain joins TRBV25-1 to TRBJ2-3, with 8 nucleotides matching TRBD2. The sequenced material came from PBMCs. This CDR3 is CASRGASGSTDTQYF. CDR3 DNA sequence: TGTGCCAGCAGGGGAGCTAGCGGGAGCACAGATACGCAGTATTTT.